This T cell receptor (beta chain) was recorded in a study of blood T cell repertoires in COVID-19. Here immunoSEQ multiplex PCR was the method, and the copy in TCRdb shows in-frame clones only, minus some. This sample carries about 110,000 clones, 71% of them seen once, and the ten largest clones take about 1%. This CDR3 is built from 16 residues. The V gene lost 6 bases and the J gene lost 7 bases, with 22 bases spanning the gap. The V gene's germline CDR1 is SGHDN and CDR2 FVKESK. The J gene is TRBJ1-3, the V gene TRBV14; D is possibly TRBD1 (6 bases). The sequencing input was peripheral blood. The clonotype originates from a human donor with acute or convalescent COVID-19. The donor label of this sample is uncertain. CDR3 DNA: TGTGCCAGCAGGAGGAAACAGGGCATTTCACCTAACACCATATATTTT. Translating it yields CASRRKQGISPNTIYF.